This T cell receptor (beta chain) was sequenced during a study of T cell changes during pregnancy in multiple sclerosis. Here immunoSEQ multiplex PCR was the method, and the copy in TCRdb shows in-frame clones only, minus some. The data hold approximately 44,000 clones, with 75% to 95% observed a single time. The CDR3 covers 16 residues. V shed 3 bases and J 4 bases; nucleotides not matched to a gene: 8. The germline V gene encodes CDR1 LGHNA and CDR2 YSLEER. The specimen comprised CD4+ T cells from peripheral blood mononuclear cells, sampled before pregnancy. The chain carries TRBV4-3 and TRBJ2-2; TRBD2 agrees at 7 bases. The receptor was derived from a female donor with multiple sclerosis, enrolled in a pregnancy study. The DNA of the CDR3 is TGCGCCAGCAGCCAGACCGCGGGACTACGCACCGGGGAGCTGTTTTTT. Its protein is CASSQTAGLRTGELFF.